This TCR beta chain was sequenced in a study of beta chain features in type 1 diabetes. Turning to the study itself: Healthy donors and patients showed comparable age, gender and cell yields.

Expressed TCRB transcripts were sequenced because the entire RNA isolate underwent reverse transcription. The table came from immunoSEQ multiplex PCR; TCRdb's copy has only in-frame clones and leaves some out. The profile shows over 120,000 clones, 10% of them singletons. Points from the study as a whole: Within each of all four CD4+ subsets, Type 1 diabetes patients had TCRB CDR3s that were moderately but significantly shorter. When VDJ junctions were examined, type 1 diabetes patients showed fewer insertions and more deletions.

The CDR3 contains 14 residues. Germline V gene sequence: CDR1 SNHLY, CDR2 FYNNEI. Trimming took off 9 bases at V and 1 base at J, with 15 bases between the two ends. Researchers reported sorting CD4+ naive, central memory, regulatory and stem cell-like memory cells via CD45RO/CCR7/CD25/CD127/CD95/CD27. This clone appeared a few times. The antigen remains undetermined. The chain uses TRBV2 and TRBJ1-2; a weak D match, TRBD1 (5 bases). This TCR was recovered from a man aged 18 to 29 in good health. Sequenced input: naive CD4+ T cells from blood. The CDR3 sequence: CASAAGAFNYGYTF. The CDR3 nucleotides are TGTGCCAGTGCGGCTGGGGCTTTTAACTATGGCTACACCTTC.